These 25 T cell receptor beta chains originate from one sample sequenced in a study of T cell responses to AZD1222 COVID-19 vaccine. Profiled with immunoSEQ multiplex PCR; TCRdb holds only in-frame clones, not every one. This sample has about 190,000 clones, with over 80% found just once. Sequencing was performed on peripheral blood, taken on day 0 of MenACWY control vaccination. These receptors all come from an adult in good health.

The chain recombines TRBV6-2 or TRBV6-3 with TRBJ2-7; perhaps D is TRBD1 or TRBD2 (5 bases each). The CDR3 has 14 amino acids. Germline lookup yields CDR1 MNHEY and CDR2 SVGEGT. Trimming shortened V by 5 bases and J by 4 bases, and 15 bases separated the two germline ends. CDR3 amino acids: CASSLRDDLYEQYF. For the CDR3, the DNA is TGTGCCAGCAGTCTCCGGGACGACCTTTACGAGCAGTACTTC.

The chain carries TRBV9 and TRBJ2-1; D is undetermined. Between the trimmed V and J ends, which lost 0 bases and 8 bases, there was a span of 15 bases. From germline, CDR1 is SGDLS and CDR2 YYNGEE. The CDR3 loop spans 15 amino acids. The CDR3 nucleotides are TGTGCCAGCAGCGTAGGTTCACTCGGAACAGATGAGCAGTTCTTC. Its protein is CASSVGSLGTDEQFF.

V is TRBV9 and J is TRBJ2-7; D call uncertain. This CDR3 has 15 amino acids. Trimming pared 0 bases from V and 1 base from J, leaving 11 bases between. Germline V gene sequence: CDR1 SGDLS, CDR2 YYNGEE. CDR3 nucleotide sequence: TGTGCCAGCAGCGTAGCTGGCGCCGAATCCTACGAGCAGTACTTC. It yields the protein CASSVAGAESYEQYF.

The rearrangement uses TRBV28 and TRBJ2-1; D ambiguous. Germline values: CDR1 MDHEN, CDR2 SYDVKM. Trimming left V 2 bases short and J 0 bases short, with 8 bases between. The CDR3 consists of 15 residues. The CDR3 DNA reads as TGTGCCAGCAGTTTAGTAAGCTCCTCCTACAATGAGCAGTTCTTC. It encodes CASSLVSSSYNEQFF. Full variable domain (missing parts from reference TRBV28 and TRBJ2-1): DVKVTQSSRYLVKRTGEKVFLECVQDMDHENMFWYRQDPGLGLRLIYFSYDVKMKEKGDIPEGYSVSREKKERFSLILESASTNQTSMYLCASSLVSSSYNEQFFGPGTRLTVL.

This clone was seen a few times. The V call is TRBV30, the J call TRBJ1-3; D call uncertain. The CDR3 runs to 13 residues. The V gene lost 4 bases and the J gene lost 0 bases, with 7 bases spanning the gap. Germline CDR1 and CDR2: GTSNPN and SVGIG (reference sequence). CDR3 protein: CAWILSSGNTIYF. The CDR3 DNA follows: TGTGCCTGGATTCTGAGCTCTGGAAACACCATATATTTT. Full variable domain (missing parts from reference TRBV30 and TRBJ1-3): SQTIHQWPATLVQPVGSPLSLECTVEGTSNPNLYWYRQAAGRGLQLLFYSVGIGQISSEVPQNLSASRPQDRQFILSSKKLLLSDSGFYLCAWILSSGNTIYFGEGSWLTVV.

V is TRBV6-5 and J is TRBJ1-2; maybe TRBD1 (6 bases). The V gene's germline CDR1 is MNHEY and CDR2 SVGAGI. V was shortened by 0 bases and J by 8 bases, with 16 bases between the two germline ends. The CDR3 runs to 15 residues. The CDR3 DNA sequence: TGTGCCAGCAGTTACTCGACCCGGACAGCGAGGGGCTACACCTTC. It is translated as CASSYSTRTARGYTF.

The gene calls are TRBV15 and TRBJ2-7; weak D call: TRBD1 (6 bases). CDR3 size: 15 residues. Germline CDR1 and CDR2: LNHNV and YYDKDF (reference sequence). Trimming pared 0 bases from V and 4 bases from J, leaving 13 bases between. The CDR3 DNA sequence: TGTGCCACCAGCAGAGAAGCGCAGGGGAGATACGAGCAGTACTTC. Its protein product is CATSREAQGRYEQYF.

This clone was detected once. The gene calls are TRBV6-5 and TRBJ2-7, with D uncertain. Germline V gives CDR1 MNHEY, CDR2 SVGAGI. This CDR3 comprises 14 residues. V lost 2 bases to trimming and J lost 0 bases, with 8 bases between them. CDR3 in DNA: TGTGCCAGCAGTTACGGGTTGAACTCCTACGAGCAGTACTTC. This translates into CASSYGLNSYEQYF.

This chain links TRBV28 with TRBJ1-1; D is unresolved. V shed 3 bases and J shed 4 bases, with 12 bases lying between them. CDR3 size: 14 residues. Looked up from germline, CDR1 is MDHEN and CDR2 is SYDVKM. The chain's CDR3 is CASSLNGIGTEAFF. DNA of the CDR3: TGTGCCAGCAGTTTGAATGGGATTGGCACTGAAGCTTTCTTT. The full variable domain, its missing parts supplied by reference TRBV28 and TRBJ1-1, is DVKVTQSSRYLVKRTGEKVFLECVQDMDHENMFWYRQDPGLGLRLIYFSYDVKMKEKGDIPEGYSVSREKKERFSLILESASTNQTSMYLCASSLNGIGTEAFFGQGTRLTVV.

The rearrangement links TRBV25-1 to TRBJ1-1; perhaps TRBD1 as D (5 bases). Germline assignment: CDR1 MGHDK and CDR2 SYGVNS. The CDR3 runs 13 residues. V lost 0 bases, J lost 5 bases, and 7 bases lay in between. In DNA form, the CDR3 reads TGTGCCAGCAGTGAATACAGGGTAACTGAAGCTTTCTTT. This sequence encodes CASSEYRVTEAFF.

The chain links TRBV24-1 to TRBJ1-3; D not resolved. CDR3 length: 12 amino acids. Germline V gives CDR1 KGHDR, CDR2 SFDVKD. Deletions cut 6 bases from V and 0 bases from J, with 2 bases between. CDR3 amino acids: CATSNSGNTIYF. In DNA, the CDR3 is TGTGCCACCAGTAACTCTGGAAACACCATATATTTT.

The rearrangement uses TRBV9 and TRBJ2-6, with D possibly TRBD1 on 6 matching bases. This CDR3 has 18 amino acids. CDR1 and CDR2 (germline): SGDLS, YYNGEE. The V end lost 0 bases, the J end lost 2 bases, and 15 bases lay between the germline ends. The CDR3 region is CASSVVGRGAPGANVLTF. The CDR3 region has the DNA TGTGCCAGCAGCGTAGTGGGCAGGGGCGCCCCTGGGGCCAACGTCCTGACTTTC.

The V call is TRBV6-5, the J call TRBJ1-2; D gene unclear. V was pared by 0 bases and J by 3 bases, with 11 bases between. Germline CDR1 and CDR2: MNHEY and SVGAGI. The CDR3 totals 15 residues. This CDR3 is CASSYSKTGHYGYTF. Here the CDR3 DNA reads TGTGCCAGCAGTTACTCGAAGACGGGTCACTATGGCTACACCTTC.

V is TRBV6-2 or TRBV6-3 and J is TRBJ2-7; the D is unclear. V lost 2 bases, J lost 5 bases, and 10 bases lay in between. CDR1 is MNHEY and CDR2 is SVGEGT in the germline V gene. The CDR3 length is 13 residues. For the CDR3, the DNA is TGTGCCAGCAGTTACACCGGGCTCCACGAGCAGTACTTC. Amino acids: CASSYTGLHEQYF.

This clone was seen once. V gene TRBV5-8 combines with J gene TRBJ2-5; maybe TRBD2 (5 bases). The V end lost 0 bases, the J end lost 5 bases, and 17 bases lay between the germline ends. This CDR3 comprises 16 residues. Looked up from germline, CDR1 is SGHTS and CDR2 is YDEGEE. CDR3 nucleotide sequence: TGTGCCAGCAGCTTGGCACGGAGGCCCGAGTTGGAGACCCAGTACTTC. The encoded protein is CASSLARRPELETQYF.

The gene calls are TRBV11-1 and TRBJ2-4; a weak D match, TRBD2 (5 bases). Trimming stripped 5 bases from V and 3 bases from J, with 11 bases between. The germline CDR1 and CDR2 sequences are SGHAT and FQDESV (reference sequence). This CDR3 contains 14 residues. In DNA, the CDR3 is TGTGCCAGCAGCCTCGGACTCGTCAAAAACATTCAGTACTTC. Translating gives CASSLGLVKNIQYF.

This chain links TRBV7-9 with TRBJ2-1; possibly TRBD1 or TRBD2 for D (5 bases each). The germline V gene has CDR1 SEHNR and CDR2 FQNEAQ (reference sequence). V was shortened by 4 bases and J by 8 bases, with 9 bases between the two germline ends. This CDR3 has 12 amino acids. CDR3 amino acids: CASSYLGDEQFF. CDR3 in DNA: TGTGCCAGCAGCTACTTGGGGGATGAGCAGTTCTTC.

The CDR3 sequence is CASSDRSTTEAFF. In DNA, the CDR3 is TGTGCCAGCAGCGATAGGAGTACGACTGAAGCTTTCTTT. V gene TRBV14 combines with J gene TRBJ1-1; D is undetermined. The germline V gene has CDR1 SGHDN and CDR2 FVKESK. Trimming took 5 bases from V and 5 from J, leaving 12 bases between them. The CDR3 loop spans 13 amino acids.

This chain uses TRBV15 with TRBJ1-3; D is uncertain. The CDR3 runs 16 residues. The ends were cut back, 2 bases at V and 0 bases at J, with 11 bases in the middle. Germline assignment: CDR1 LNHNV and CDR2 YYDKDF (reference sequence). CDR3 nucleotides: TGTGCCACCAGCAGACCCCGGTCTACCTCTGGAAACACCATATATTTT. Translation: CATSRPRSTSGNTIYF.

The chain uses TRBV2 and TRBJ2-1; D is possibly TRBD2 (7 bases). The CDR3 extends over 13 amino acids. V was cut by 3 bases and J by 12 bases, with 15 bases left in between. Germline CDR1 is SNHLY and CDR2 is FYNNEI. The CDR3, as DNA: TGTGCCAGCAGTGAGGGGGGGGCAGCCCGGCAGTTCTTC. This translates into CASSEGGAARQFF.

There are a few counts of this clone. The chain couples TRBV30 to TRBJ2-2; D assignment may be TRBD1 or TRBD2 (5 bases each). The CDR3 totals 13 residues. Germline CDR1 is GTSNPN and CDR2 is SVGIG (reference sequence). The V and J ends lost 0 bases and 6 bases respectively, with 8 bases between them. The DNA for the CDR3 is TGTGCCTGGAGTGTACTAGGGGCCGGGGAGCTGTTTTTT. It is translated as CAWSVLGAGELFF.

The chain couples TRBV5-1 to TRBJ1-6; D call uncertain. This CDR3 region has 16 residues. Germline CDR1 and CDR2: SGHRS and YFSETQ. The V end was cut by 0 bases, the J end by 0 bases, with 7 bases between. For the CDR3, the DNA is TGCGCCAGCAGCTTGGACTCAAGCTCCTATAATTCACCCCTCCACTTT. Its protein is CASSLDSSSYNSPLHF.

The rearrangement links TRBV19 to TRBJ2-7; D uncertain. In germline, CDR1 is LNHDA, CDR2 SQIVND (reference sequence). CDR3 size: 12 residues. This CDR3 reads CVSPGAPYEQYF. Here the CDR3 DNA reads TGTGTTTCCCCCGGAGCGCCCTACGAGCAGTACTTC. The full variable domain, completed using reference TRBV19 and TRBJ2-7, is DGGITQSPKYLFRKEGQNVTLSCEQNLNHDAMYWYRQDPGQGLRLIYYSQIVNDFQKGDIAEGYSVSREKKESFPLTVTSAQKNPTAFYLCVSPGAPYEQYFGPGTRLTVT.

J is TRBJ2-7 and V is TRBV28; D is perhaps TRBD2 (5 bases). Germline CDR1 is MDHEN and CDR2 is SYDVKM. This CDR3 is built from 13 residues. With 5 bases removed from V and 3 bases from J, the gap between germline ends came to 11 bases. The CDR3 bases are TGTGCCAGCAGTGGAGGCAACTTCTACGAGCAGTACTTC. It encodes CASSGGNFYEQYF.

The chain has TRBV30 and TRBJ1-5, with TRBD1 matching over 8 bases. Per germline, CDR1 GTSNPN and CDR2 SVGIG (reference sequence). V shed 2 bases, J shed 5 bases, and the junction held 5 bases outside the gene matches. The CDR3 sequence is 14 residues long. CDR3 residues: CAWSLSGGYQPQHF. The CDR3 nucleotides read TGTGCCTGGAGTCTTTCAGGGGGCTATCAGCCCCAGCATTTT.